The 30 T cell receptor beta chains in this list originate from one sample, sequenced in a study of cytotoxic CD8 clonotypes in ibrutinib-treated CLL. Using immunoSEQ multiplex PCR, the repertoire was profiled, and TCRdb retains in-frame clones only, with some absent. The sample lists about 310,000 clones, about 77% occurring once. The specimen comprised PBMCs, sampled before ibrutinib treatment. The receptor set was obtained from a human donor with chronic lymphocytic leukemia.

J is TRBJ2-7 and V is TRBV18; TRBD1 is a possible D gene (7 bases). V lost 3 bases to trimming and J lost 2 bases, with 20 bases between them. The CDR3 length is 17 residues. The germline V gene has CDR1 KGHSH and CDR2 LQKENI. CDR3 coding DNA: TGTGCCAGCTCACCCGGGGGTGATAGGACAGGTACCTACGAGCAGTACTTC. Translation gives CASSPGGDRTGTYEQYF. Drawing the rest from reference TRBV18 and TRBJ2-7, the complete variable domain is NAGVMQNPRHLVRRRGQEARLRCSPMKGHSHVYWYRQLPEEGLKFMVYLQKENIIDESGMPKERFSAEFPKEGPSILRIQQVVRGDSAAYFCASSPGGDRTGTYEQYFGPGTRLTVT.

The chain couples TRBV9 to TRBJ1-2, with D tentatively TRBD1 (5 bases). Germline assignment: CDR1 SGDLS and CDR2 YYNGEE. This CDR3 spans 14 amino acids. V lost 4 bases to trimming and J lost 0 bases, with 10 bases between them. The CDR3 here is CASSPQTANYGYTF. The CDR3 DNA reads as TGTGCCAGCAGCCCCCAGACAGCTAACTATGGCTACACCTTC.

This chain connects TRBV12-5 to TRBJ2-2; D gene ambiguous. Trimming stripped 7 bases from V and 3 bases from J, with 9 bases between. This CDR3 contains 13 residues. Germline V CDR1 and CDR2: LGHNT, FRNRAP. The CDR3 DNA reads as TGTGCTAGTGCCCCAGATCACACCGGGGAGCTGTTTTTT. This gives the protein CASAPDHTGELFF.

A single count supports this clone. The chain joins TRBV7-3 to TRBJ2-3; 7 nucleotides align to TRBD1. The CDR3 consists of 14 residues. The junction had 6 bases not matched to a gene; V was cut back by 5 bases and J by 4 bases. Looked up from germline, CDR1 is SGHTA and CDR2 is FQGTGA. In DNA, the CDR3 is TGTGCCAGCAGCCCCAGACAGGGTCCAGATACGCAGTATTTT. Residues: CASSPRQGPDTQYF.

The rearrangement links TRBV7-9 to TRBJ1-1; 7 bases line up with TRBD1. Germline lookup yields CDR1 SEHNR and CDR2 FQNEAQ (reference sequence). This CDR3 region has 19 residues. Germline trimming cut 1 base from V and 1 base from J; bases unmatched to any gene: 15. The CDR3 region is CASSLVASANRGGNTEAFF. In DNA form, the CDR3 reads TGTGCCAGCAGCTTAGTCGCGTCGGCTAACAGGGGAGGGAACACTGAAGCTTTCTTT.

V is TRBV2 and J is TRBJ2-1; TRBD1 or TRBD2 may be the D gene (5 bases each). Trimming removed 3 bases at V and 4 bases at J, with 7 bases between. Germline lookup yields CDR1 SNHLY and CDR2 FYNNEI. CDR3 length: 13 residues. This chain's CDR3 is CASSDEGYNEQFF. In DNA, the CDR3 is TGTGCCAGCAGTGATGAGGGGTACAATGAGCAGTTCTTC.

The chain uses TRBV13 and TRBJ2-6, with D hard to call. The CDR3 runs to 17 residues. V lost 2 bases to trimming and J lost 0 bases, with 11 bases between them. Germline V gives CDR1 PRHDT, CDR2 FYEKMQ (reference sequence). CDR3 DNA sequence: TGTGCCAGCAGCTTAAGGTTACACCCCTCTGGGGCCAACGTCCTGACTTTC. Residues: CASSLRLHPSGANVLTF.

This chain joins TRBV5-1 and TRBJ2-1, with D perhaps TRBD1 (5 bases). CDR1 is SGHRS and CDR2 is YFSETQ in the germline V gene. Trimming took off 4 bases at V and 7 bases at J, with 15 bases between the two ends. The CDR3 is made up of 14 amino acids. The CDR3 reads CASSTYYRSNEQFF. CDR3 nucleotides: TGCGCCAGCAGCACCTATTACAGGAGTAATGAGCAGTTCTTC.

The chain employs TRBV6-5 and TRBJ2-1, with D tentatively TRBD1 (6 bases). Trimming left V 5 bases short and J 3 bases short, with 14 bases between. The CDR3 is 15 amino acids. The V gene's germline CDR1 is MNHEY and CDR2 SVGAGI. The CDR3 bases are TGTGCCAGCAGTGCCGACAGGACGGTCTACAATGAGCAGTTCTTC. As protein: CASSADRTVYNEQFF.

The chain carries TRBV6-5 and TRBJ1-2; a possible D gene is TRBD1 (5 bases). V lost 7 bases, J lost 0 bases, and 15 bases lay in between. Germline CDR1 is MNHEY and CDR2 is SVGAGI. The CDR3 extends over 15 amino acids. In DNA, the CDR3 is TGTGCCAGCACCCGGGGGGGGGTTACTAACTATGGCTACACCTTC. Its translation: CASTRGGVTNYGYTF.

This rearrangement joins TRBV7-7 to TRBJ1-4; unclear D gene. Per the germline V gene, CDR1 is SSHAT and CDR2 is FNYEAQ (reference sequence). CDR3 length: 15 amino acids. V was trimmed by 2 bases and J by 7 bases, leaving 14 bases between them. The CDR3 DNA reads TGTGCCAGCAGCTTATCGGAAGGGATCGGTGAAAAACTGTTTTTT. It translates to CASSLSEGIGEKLFF. The whole variable domain, remainder taken from reference TRBV7-7 and TRBJ1-4, is GAGVSQSPRYKVTKRGQDVTLRCDPISSHATLYWYQQALGQGPEFLTYFNYEAQPDKSGLPSDRFSAERPEGSISTLTIQRTEQRDSAMYRCASSLSEGIGEKLFFGSGTQLSVL.

The chain combines TRBV6-5 with TRBJ1-2, with 7 bases identical to TRBD1. The CDR3 is made up of 15 amino acids. V was pared by 4 bases and J by 14 bases, with 19 bases of the junction left unmatched. Germline CDR1 is MNHEY and CDR2 is SVGAGI. As DNA, the CDR3 is TGTGCCAGCAGTTTCCTCGGACAGGAGGGTGAGCAAAAAACCTTC. It codes for CASSFLGQEGEQKTF.

The CDR3 bases are TGTGCCAGCAGTAGCGACCACTTTACGGAGCAGTACTTC. This encodes CASSSDHFTEQYF. The J gene is TRBJ2-7, the V gene TRBV6-5; D ambiguous. Germline loops: CDR1 MNHEY, CDR2 SVGAGI. Deletions cut 5 bases from V and 7 bases from J, with 15 bases between. This CDR3 has 13 amino acids.

The rearrangement links TRBV4-1 to TRBJ2-5, with 8 bases lining up with TRBD1. Germline-derived CDR1 and CDR2 are MGHRA and YSYEKL. The CDR3 totals 19 residues. V trimming: 0 bases; J trimming: 4 bases; junction bases outside the gene matches: 16. The CDR3 sequence is CASSQDTPLTGGFRETQYF. The CDR3 DNA is TGCGCCAGCAGCCAAGATACCCCCTTAACAGGGGGTTTCAGAGAGACCCAGTACTTC.

The V call is TRBV7-2, the J call TRBJ2-5; TRBD2 agrees at 7 bases. CDR3 length: 16 amino acids. The germline V gene has CDR1 SGHTA and CDR2 FQGNSA. J lost 5 bases, V lost 2 bases, and 11 bases had no gene match. The CDR3 nucleotides are TGTGCCAGCAGCTTAAATCCGGGAGGCGGAGGGGAGACCCAGTACTTC. Translating gives CASSLNPGGGGETQYF.

The chain is built from TRBV28 and TRBJ2-7; unclear D gene. Germline CDR1 reads MDHEN; CDR2 reads SYDVKM. The CDR3 length is 14 residues. Trimming shortened V by 3 bases and J by 1 base, and 10 bases separated the two germline ends. CDR3 loop: CASSFLALSYEQYF. CDR3 bases: TGTGCCAGCAGTTTTTTGGCCCTTTCCTACGAGCAGTACTTC.

This clone was seen once. The chain recombines TRBV7-8 with TRBJ1-1; D uncertain. V was clipped by 2 bases and J by 0 bases, with 10 bases between them. The CDR3 runs to 15 residues. The germline V gene has CDR1 SGHVS and CDR2 FQNEAQ. CDR3 coding DNA: TGTGCCAGCAGCTTAATTAGGGAGGTGAACACTGAAGCTTTCTTT. It codes for CASSLIREVNTEAFF.

In DNA, the CDR3 is TGTGCCAGCAGTGCCACCGGGACAGGGGGGTCCTACGAGCAGTACTTC. It codes for CASSATGTGGSYEQYF. This sequence joins TRBV2 and TRBJ2-7, with 11 positions matching TRBD1. J gave up 1 base and V 4 bases, and 6 bases lay outside the gene matches. CDR3 length: 16 residues. The V gene's germline CDR1 is SNHLY and CDR2 FYNNEI.

The rearrangement joins TRBV11-2 to TRBJ2-7; 8 bases match TRBD2. Germline lookup yields CDR1 SGHAT and CDR2 FQNNGV. The CDR3 is 14 residues long. Germline trimming cut 6 bases from V and 5 bases from J; bases unmatched to any gene: 9. In DNA form, the CDR3 reads TGTGCCAGCAGTCCCGGGACTAGTGCCAACGAGCAGTACTTC. It codes for CASSPGTSANEQYF.

The rearrangement links TRBV6-5 to TRBJ2-4; 7 bases align to TRBD1. The germline gives CDR1 MNHEY, CDR2 SVGAGI. The CDR3 runs 16 residues. The V segment lost 4 bases and the J segment 6 bases; nucleotides outside the gene matches: 12. Here the CDR3 reads CASSSSLGTDGNIQYF. DNA for the CDR3: TGTGCCAGCAGTTCGTCCCTTGGGACAGATGGAAACATTCAGTACTTC.

V and J are TRBV18 and TRBJ2-1; TRBD2 matches 8 bases. Germline trimming cut 0 bases from V and 5 bases from J; bases unmatched to any gene: 3. Per germline, CDR1 KGHSH and CDR2 LQKENI. This CDR3 comprises 15 residues. CDR3 protein: CASSPPGLGDNEQFF. The CDR3, as DNA: TGTGCCAGCTCACCACCGGGACTAGGAGACAATGAGCAGTTCTTC.

V usage is TRBV7-2 and J usage is TRBJ1-1, with TRBD1 identical over 9 bases. The CDR3 is 17 residues long. Trimming at V came to 1 base and at J to 4 bases, leaving 10 bases not matched to a gene. Germline CDR1 SGHTA, CDR2 FQGNSA. The CDR3 loop is CASSLELQGAGSTEAFF. The CDR3 DNA reads TGTGCCAGCAGCTTAGAGTTACAGGGGGCTGGGAGCACTGAAGCTTTCTTT.

This clone was seen more than once but under ten times. CDR3 in DNA: TGTGCCAGCAGCTCCCAGGTGGGGAACACTGAAGCTTTCTTT. It is translated as CASSSQVGNTEAFF. The chain recombines TRBV9 with TRBJ1-1; D not resolved. CDR1 SGDLS and CDR2 YYNGEE come from the germline V gene. V dropped 4 bases and J dropped 1 base, with 11 bases sitting between them. The CDR3 is 14 residues long.

The chain is built from TRBV27 and TRBJ2-1; tentative D call: TRBD1 (5 bases). This CDR3 comprises 13 residues. V was cut by 6 bases and J by 16 bases, with 22 bases left in between. Looked up from germline, CDR1 is MNHEY and CDR2 is SMNVEV (reference sequence). DNA of the CDR3: TGTGCCAGCAGCTGGGGCGAAAAGCCTGTCAAATTCTTC. Translating it yields CASSWGEKPVKFF.

This chain joins TRBV4-3 and TRBJ2-3; 8 bases map to TRBD2. The germline CDR1 and CDR2 sequences are LGHNA and YSLEER. The junction had 11 bases not matched to a gene; V was cut back by 0 bases and J by 3 bases. The CDR3 spans 18 residues. In DNA form, the CDR3 reads TGCGCCAGCAGCCAAGATGGGGCGGGAGGCCCCGCGACAGATACGCAGTATTTT. Translating it yields CASSQDGAGGPATDTQYF.

The chain employs TRBV2 and TRBJ1-1, with a possible D match to TRBD1 (5 bases). The V gene's germline CDR1 is SNHLY and CDR2 FYNNEI. This CDR3 is 11 amino acids long. V was cut by 5 bases and J by 8 bases, with 9 bases left in between. The DNA for the CDR3 is TGTGCCAGCAGTAAAGAGGGGGAAGCTTTCTTT. Its protein is CASSKEGEAFF.

Only one count was recorded for this clone. V usage is TRBV7-2 and J usage is TRBJ1-2; no clear D. Per the germline V gene, CDR1 is SGHTA and CDR2 is FQGNSA. The germline V and J ends were trimmed by 4 bases and 4 bases, with 10 bases remaining between them. The CDR3 spans 13 residues. The chain's CDR3 is CASSSDILYGYTF. DNA of the CDR3: TGTGCCAGCAGCTCCGACATACTCTATGGCTACACCTTC.

The V call is TRBV20-1, the J call TRBJ2-3; no clear D. The CDR3 totals 11 residues. Germline V CDR1 and CDR2: DFQATT, SNEGSKA (reference sequence). Trimming took off 5 bases at V and 3 bases at J, with 6 bases between the two ends. The DNA of the CDR3 is TGCAGTGCTCCCAAAACAGATACGCAGTATTTT. Translated, it gives CSAPKTDTQYF.

V is TRBV7-9 and J is TRBJ2-1; 13 bases map to TRBD2. Germline CDR1 SEHNR, CDR2 FQNEAQ (reference sequence). Trimming took 1 base from V and 10 from J; bases not matched to a gene: 4. The CDR3 length is 15 residues. CDR3 DNA: TGTGCCAGCAGCTTAGTGGGACTAGCGGGACCCGAGCAGTTCTTC. Amino acid sequence: CASSLVGLAGPEQFF. The full variable domain, in which reference TRBV7-9 and TRBJ2-1 provide the parts outside the CDR3, is DTGVSQNPRHKITKRGQNVTFRCDPISEHNRLYWYRQTLGQGPEFLTYFQNEAQLEKSRLLSDRFSAERPKGSFSTLEIQRTEQGDSAMYLCASSLVGLAGPEQFFGPGTRLTVL.

This chain connects TRBV10-3 to TRBJ2-1, with D perhaps assigned TRBD1 or TRBD2 (5 bases each). The CDR3 has 12 residues. V lost 10 bases and J lost 5, with 12 bases in between. CDR1 is ENHRY and CDR2 is SYGVKD in the germline V gene. In DNA form, the CDR3 reads TGTGCCACCCGGGACCTAAACAATGAGCAGTTCTTC. Its protein is CATRDLNNEQFF.